A selection of T cell receptor beta chains follows, all from one sample in a study of blood T cell repertoires in COVID-19. Sequenced by immunoSEQ multiplex PCR; TCRdb stores in-frame clones only, minus some. The sample lists about 130,000 clones, about 82% occurring once. The sequenced sample was peripheral blood. The receptor source for this set is a human donor in a cohort sampled during active COVID-19. CDR3s include the opening cysteine and the closing phenylalanine or tryptophan. Fields, in order: clone size, V gene, D gene, J gene, CDR3 protein, CDR3 DNA. A D gene is named only where the DNA matches it firmly. Some rows have no size entry. The others give once, few or many, or a class for an expanded clone.

>NA|TRBV5-6|NA|TRBJ2-1
CASSSQRLDNEQFF
TGTGCCAGCAGCTCCCAGAGGCTGGACAATGAGCAGTTCTTC
>NA|TRBV3-1/TRBV3-2|TRBD2|TRBJ2-1
CASSPNTGTSGSGGKNNEQFF
TGTGCCAGCAGCCCTAACACCGGGACTAGCGGGAGCGGAGGGAAGAACAATGAGCAGTTCTTC
>NA|TRBV9|NA|TRBJ1-3
CASSVEDYSGNTIYF
TGTGCCAGCAGCGTAGAGGACTACTCTGGAAACACCATATATTTT
>NA|TRBV29-1|NA|TRBJ2-1
CSVVKGGGIGNEQFF
TGCAGCGTTGTAAAAGGGGGCGGGATAGGAAATGAGCAGTTCTTC
>once|TRBV2|TRBD1|TRBJ1-1
CASSVQGAPEAFF
TGTGCCAGCAGCGTACAGGGGGCGCCTGAAGCTTTCTTT
>few|TRBV14|NA|TRBJ2-7
CASSQGSAGVYEQYF
TGTGCCAGCAGCCAAGGAAGCGCAGGGGTCTACGAGCAGTACTTC
>NA|TRBV5-1|TRBD2|TRBJ2-7
CASSLGLAGGYEQYF
TGCGCCAGCAGCTTAGGACTAGCGGGGGGCTACGAGCAGTACTTC
>NA|TRBV6-5|NA|TRBJ2-3
CASSYSSGGPTDTQYF
TGTGCCAGCAGTTACTCCTCAGGGGGGCCCACAGATACGCAGTATTTT
>few|TRBV11-2|TRBD1|TRBJ2-7
CASRHPGQASLEQYF
TGTGCCAGCAGGCACCCGGGACAGGCGTCGCTCGAGCAGTACTTC
>NA|TRBV13|NA|TRBJ1-2
CASSFGVTGADGYTF
TGTGCCAGCAGCTTCGGCGTTACGGGAGCGGATGGCTACACCTTC
>NA|TRBV5-4|TRBD1|TRBJ2-7
CASSLGQLSSYEQYF
TGTGCCAGCAGCCTGGGACAGTTAAGCTCCTACGAGCAGTACTTC
>NA|TRBV18|NA|TRBJ1-2
CASSSYPSRGGYTF
TGTGCCAGCTCATCTTATCCTTCCAGGGGTGGCTACACCTTC
>NA|TRBV7-9|NA|TRBJ2-4
CASSPLSGVGDIQYF
TGTGCCAGCAGCCCACTATCAGGGGTCGGGGACATTCAGTACTTC
>NA|TRBV19|NA|TRBJ2-1
CASMPLGAWNEQFF
TGTGCCAGTATGCCTTTAGGGGCTTGGAATGAGCAGTTCTTC